A selection of T cell receptor beta chains follows, all from one sample in a study of T cell therapy after organ transplantation. Their antigens are not known. Assay: immunoSEQ multiplex PCR; the TCRdb copy retains only in-frame clones and omits some. The sample consists of 15,000 to 20,000 clones, 65% to 85% of them appearing once. This sample comprised CD8+ T cells from blood, obtained after autologous CMV-specific T cell therapy. The receptors come from a human patient who had received a solid organ transplant and had CMV disease. Some T cells could come from the graft donor. CDR3s include the opening cysteine and the closing phenylalanine or tryptophan. D genes are given only for firm matches. Only part of the rows carry a size: once, few, many, or a class if the clone is expanded.

d_gene: -; j_gene: TRBJ2-7; v_gene: TRBV5-1; abundance: -; CDR3nt: TGCGCCAGCAGCTTGGCACCAGGGTACGAGCAGTACTTC; CDR3aa: CASSLAPGYEQYF
d_gene: -; j_gene: TRBJ2-7; v_gene: TRBV5-6; abundance: -; CDR3nt: TGTGCCAGCAGCTTGGCCTCCCACTACGAGCAGTACTTC; CDR3aa: CASSLASHYEQYF
d_gene: -; j_gene: TRBJ2-7; v_gene: TRBV5-1; abundance: -; CDR3nt: TGCGCCAGCAGCTTGTCCCCCCGGGGCCAGGGGTACGAGCAGTACTTC; CDR3aa: CASSLSPRGQGYEQYF
d_gene: -; j_gene: TRBJ1-1; v_gene: TRBV19; abundance: -; CDR3nt: TGTGCCAGTAGTATCCCTGTTGTAGATCCCCTGAACACTGAAGCTTTCTTT; CDR3aa: CASSIPVVDPLNTEAFF
d_gene: TRBD1; j_gene: TRBJ2-5; v_gene: TRBV5-1; abundance: -; CDR3nt: TGCGCCAGCAGCTTTTACCGGACAGGGGCGCGGGGTGTTGGGTCGACCCAGTACTTC; CDR3aa: CASSFYRTGARGVGSTQYF
d_gene: TRBD2; j_gene: TRBJ2-1; v_gene: TRBV19; abundance: -; CDR3nt: TGTGCCAGTAGTATAGCCCCCCTATGGCGGGAGGGCCCTAGCGATGAGCAGTTCTTC; CDR3aa: CASSIAPLWREGPSDEQFF
d_gene: TRBD1; j_gene: TRBJ2-7; v_gene: TRBV6-5; abundance: few; CDR3nt: TGTGCCAGCGCGACAGGGGGCCCCTACGAGCAGTACTTC; CDR3aa: CASATGGPYEQYF
d_gene: TRBD1; j_gene: TRBJ2-7; v_gene: TRBV13; abundance: once; CDR3nt: TGTGCCAGCAGCTTAGGGGACAGGGCCCACGAGCAGTACTTC; CDR3aa: CASSLGDRAHEQYF
d_gene: -; j_gene: TRBJ2-7; v_gene: TRBV21-1; abundance: -; CDR3nt: TGTGCCAGGCCCTACGAGCAGTACTTC; CDR3aa: CARPYEQYF
d_gene: -; j_gene: TRBJ2-1; v_gene: TRBV23-1; abundance: -; CDR3nt: TGCGCCAGCAGTCAGCTCGCGCATGAGCAGTTCTTC; CDR3aa: CASSQLAHEQFF
d_gene: TRBD1; j_gene: TRBJ1-5; v_gene: TRBV27; abundance: -; CDR3nt: TGTGCCAGCAGTCTCGGGACAGGGCATGGCAATCAGCCCCAGCATTTT; CDR3aa: CASSLGTGHGNQPQHF
d_gene: -; j_gene: TRBJ1-2; v_gene: TRBV6-5; abundance: few; CDR3nt: TGTGCCAGCAGTATCGGACAGACAAGGGGCTACACCTTC; CDR3aa: CASSIGQTRGYTF
d_gene: -; j_gene: TRBJ2-2; v_gene: TRBV6-4; abundance: few; CDR3nt: TGTGCCAGCAGTGTGGGGGACACCGGGGAGCTGTTTTTT; CDR3aa: CASSVGDTGELFF
d_gene: -; j_gene: TRBJ2-1; v_gene: TRBV2; abundance: -; CDR3nt: TGTGCCAGCAGTGATCTATTTGATCTGGGACATTACAATGAGCAGTTCTTC; CDR3aa: CASSDLFDLGHYNEQFF
d_gene: -; j_gene: TRBJ1-5; v_gene: TRBV4-1; abundance: few; CDR3nt: TGCGCCAGCAGCCAAGATAGAAGGGTCCAGCATTTT; CDR3aa: CASSQDRRVQHF
d_gene: -; j_gene: TRBJ1-4; v_gene: TRBV5-6; abundance: -; CDR3nt: TGTGCCAGCAGCTTGGATGGAGGGGATGGGGAAAAACTGTTTTTT; CDR3aa: CASSLDGGDGEKLFF
d_gene: TRBD1; j_gene: TRBJ2-3; v_gene: TRBV29-1; abundance: -; CDR3nt: TGCAGCGTTGTATACAGGGGCCGCCGGGGTATGACAGATACGCAGTATTTT; CDR3aa: CSVVYRGRRGMTDTQYF
d_gene: -; j_gene: TRBJ1-1; v_gene: TRBV25-1; abundance: medium-sized; CDR3nt: TGTGCCAGCAGTGAATTTGGCAGGGTCACTGAAGCTTTCTTT; CDR3aa: CASSEFGRVTEAFF
d_gene: -; j_gene: TRBJ2-3; v_gene: TRBV13; abundance: -; CDR3nt: TGTGCCAGCAGCTCAACACACACAGATACGCAGTATTTT; CDR3aa: CASSSTHTDTQYF
d_gene: -; j_gene: TRBJ2-2; v_gene: TRBV18; abundance: -; CDR3nt: TGTGCCAGCTCACCGGCAGTGCACACCGGGGAGCTGTTTTTT; CDR3aa: CASSPAVHTGELFF
d_gene: -; j_gene: TRBJ1-3; v_gene: TRBV4-3; abundance: -; CDR3nt: TGCGCCAGCAGCCAAGATCTTGGGTCAGCTGGAAACACCATATATTTT; CDR3aa: CASSQDLGSAGNTIYF
d_gene: TRBD2; j_gene: TRBJ2-7; v_gene: TRBV7-9; abundance: -; CDR3nt: TGTGCCAGCAGCTCCTTTAGCGGGAGCGAAACCTACGAGCAGTACTTC; CDR3aa: CASSSFSGSETYEQYF
d_gene: -; j_gene: TRBJ1-1; v_gene: TRBV27; abundance: -; CDR3nt: TGTGCCAGCACCCCAGGCCGGGGGAGTATGGGTGAAGCTTTCTTT; CDR3aa: CASTPGRGSMGEAFF
d_gene: -; j_gene: TRBJ1-5; v_gene: TRBV5-1; abundance: -; CDR3nt: TGCGCCAGCAGCTTGGAGGGGAACAATCAGCCCCAGCATTTT; CDR3aa: CASSLEGNNQPQHF
d_gene: -; j_gene: TRBJ1-4; v_gene: TRBV10-3; abundance: once; CDR3nt: TGTGCCATCAGTGAGTCGGGGGAGAAAAAACTGTTTTTT; CDR3aa: CAISESGEKKLFF
d_gene: TRBD1; j_gene: TRBJ1-5; v_gene: TRBV19; abundance: -; CDR3nt: TGTGCCAGCACAACCGGGACAGGGGGCGCTTGGAGCAATCAGCCCCAGCATTTT; CDR3aa: CASTTGTGGAWSNQPQHF
d_gene: TRBD1; j_gene: TRBJ2-7; v_gene: TRBV7-2; abundance: -; CDR3nt: TGTGCCAGCAGCTTCAGGACAGGGGGCGACGAGCAGTACTTC; CDR3aa: CASSFRTGGDEQYF
d_gene: TRBD2; j_gene: TRBJ2-7; v_gene: TRBV4-2; abundance: -; CDR3nt: TGTGCCAGCAGCCAAGGAAGGGCTAGCGGGTACGAGCAGTACTTC; CDR3aa: CASSQGRASGYEQYF
d_gene: TRBD2; j_gene: TRBJ2-5; v_gene: TRBV6-1; abundance: -; CDR3nt: TGTGCCAGCAGTGAAGTACCTAGCGGAGCGGTGGCCCAGTACTTC; CDR3aa: CASSEVPSGAVAQYF
d_gene: -; j_gene: TRBJ2-2; v_gene: TRBV9; abundance: once; CDR3nt: TGTGCCAGCAGCGCCGGAGACAGGGAGGCTTCCGGGGAGCTGTTTTTT; CDR3aa: CASSAGDREASGELFF
d_gene: -; j_gene: TRBJ1-6; v_gene: TRBV4-1; abundance: few; CDR3nt: TGCGCCAGCAGCCACCCCAGGGGTAATTCACCCCTCCACTTT; CDR3aa: CASSHPRGNSPLHF
d_gene: -; j_gene: TRBJ1-5; v_gene: TRBV7-8; abundance: -; CDR3nt: TGTGCCAGCAGCTTAGCATTTGCAGGGAGCGAAAGCAATCAGCCCCAGCATTTT; CDR3aa: CASSLAFAGSESNQPQHF
d_gene: TRBD2; j_gene: TRBJ2-3; v_gene: TRBV5-1; abundance: once; CDR3nt: TGCGCCAGCAGCTTGGGTCTAGCGGAGACCGCAGATACGCAGTATTTT; CDR3aa: CASSLGLAETADTQYF
d_gene: -; j_gene: TRBJ2-5; v_gene: TRBV27; abundance: once; CDR3nt: TGTGCCAGCAGTCTAGAGGTCAACAGGGACATAGAGACCCAGTACTTC; CDR3aa: CASSLEVNRDIETQYF
d_gene: -; j_gene: TRBJ2-1; v_gene: TRBV9; abundance: -; CDR3nt: TGTGCCAGCAGCGTAGCCGGGCGGGCCCTCAATGAGCAGTTCTTC; CDR3aa: CASSVAGRALNEQFF